This TCR beta chain emerged from a study of shared clonotypes between healthy human individuals. Study as a whole: CD4 naive and memory got three plates each, CD8 naive two, CD8 memory one.

Study-level points and caveats: The study generally estimated greater richness for naive than memory subsets. Sorted-subset sequencing was shown by rarefaction to be incomplete despite large depth.

As regards this clone: The antigen is not known.

This CDR3 has 15 amino acids. Between the trimmed V and J ends, which lost 6 bases and 4 bases, there was a span of 16 bases. Germline CDR1 and CDR2: SGHKS and YYEKEE (reference sequence). Sequencing was performed with immunoSEQ multiplex PCR; in TCRdb, only in-frame clones are kept and a portion is missing. The sample consists of some 1,600,000 clones, roughly 98% of them appearing once. Only Caucasian adults living in Nashville, Tennessee served as donors. The genes are TRBV5-5 and TRBJ1-4; D unresolved. The sequencing input was naive CD4+ T cells sorted from blood. The subset denotes: CD45RA+ positively selected. The receptor's source is a man younger than 45 in good health. Written as DNA, the CDR3 is TGTGCCAGCACATCCATGGGCAGCCTTAATGAAAAACTGTTTTTT. It yields the protein CASTSMGSLNEKLFF.